These 9 T cell receptor beta chains were all obtained from the same sample, sequenced in a study of a mutant IDH1 vaccine in newly diagnosed glioma. Time point described: week 35, safety follow-up. Doses consisted of 300 ug of mutant IDH1 20-mer peptide each, paired with topical imiquimod. Sequenced by immunoSEQ multiplex PCR; TCRdb stores in-frame clones only, minus some. The data hold under 35,000 clones, with 65% to 80% observed a single time. Their recognized antigens are unknown. The sequencing used PBMCs, collected from a glioma patient whose treatment included an IDH1 peptide vaccine. The source of these receptors is a man aged 45-65 years with glioma.

This chain connects TRBV5-4 to TRBJ1-1; D possibly corresponds to TRBD1 (6 bases). Trimming shortened V by 0 bases and J by 8 bases, and 8 bases separated the two germline ends. The CDR3 has 12 residues. Germline lookup yields CDR1 SGHNT and CDR2 YYREEE (reference sequence). The CDR3 region is CASSLGTGEAFF. CDR3 nucleotide sequence: TGTGCCAGCAGCTTGGGTACAGGGGAAGCTTTCTTT.

This chain uses TRBV6-5 with TRBJ2-1; weak D call: TRBD2 (5 bases). V was trimmed by 6 bases and J by 4 bases, leaving 13 bases between them. CDR1 is MNHEY and CDR2 is SVGAGI in the germline V gene. The CDR3 is 14 amino acids. The CDR3 coding sequence is TGTGCCAGCAGGCGGGTAGGTCGATACAATGAGCAGTTCTTC. Translating gives CASRRVGRYNEQFF.

The CDR3 nucleotides read TGTGCCAGCAGCCTCGGCCTAAGCTCCTATAATTCACCCCTCCACTTT. The encoded protein is CASSLGLSSYNSPLHF. V gene TRBV7-2 combines with J gene TRBJ1-6, with D unresolved. The CDR3 loop spans 16 amino acids. Trimming cost V 5 bases and J 0 bases, with 11 bases left between them. The germline gives CDR1 SGHTA, CDR2 FQGNSA.

The chain couples TRBV19 to TRBJ1-5; D gene unclear. CDR3 length: 13 residues. CDR1 and CDR2 (germline): LNHDA, SQIVND (reference sequence). V was cut by 9 bases and J by 4 bases, with 13 bases left in between. This CDR3 is CASGTELNQPQHF. The CDR3 nucleotides are TGTGCCAGCGGCACGGAACTAAATCAGCCCCAGCATTTT. The full variable domain, completed using reference TRBV19 and TRBJ1-5, is DGGITQSPKYLFRKEGQNVTLSCEQNLNHDAMYWYRQDPGQGLRLIYYSQIVNDFQKGDIAEGYSVSREKKESFPLTVTSAQKNPTAFYLCASGTELNQPQHFGDGTRLSIL.

The rearrangement joins TRBV5-1 to TRBJ2-7, with D possibly being TRBD2 (6 bases). Germline CDR1 and CDR2: SGHRS and YFSETQ. This CDR3 has 14 residues. The V gene lost 4 bases and the J gene lost 6 bases, with 17 bases spanning the gap. The CDR3 DNA sequence: TGCGCCAGCAGCCCCTATGGTGCGCGGGGCGAGCAGTACTTC. Protein product: CASSPYGARGEQYF. Supplemented by reference TRBV5-1 and TRBJ2-7, the full variable domain reads KAGVTQTPRYLIKTRGQQVTLSCSPISGHRSVSWYQQTPGQGLQFLFEYFSETQRNKGNFPGRFSGRQFSNSRSEMNVSTLELGDSALYLCASSPYGARGEQYFGPGTRLTVT.

CDR3: CASSDRQGSNSPLHF. The CDR3 DNA is TGTGCCAGCAGTGATAGGCAGGGGAGTAATTCACCCCTCCACTTT. The V gene is TRBV6-1, the J gene TRBJ1-6; tentative D call: TRBD1 (6 bases). Germline CDR1 is MNHNS and CDR2 is SASEGT. The CDR3 sequence is 15 residues long. The V and J ends lost 3 bases and 6 bases respectively, with 12 bases between them.

Note on this clone: Mismatch with germline at one junction end may stem from a read error. The chain has TRBV4-1 and TRBJ2-1; 11 bases fit TRBD1. This CDR3 has 22 residues. Germline CDR1 and CDR2: MGHRA and YSYEKL. The CDR3 loop reads CASTQERGGTGGSVNSYNEQFF. CDR3 bases: TGCGCCAGCACCCAAGAAAGGGGCGGGACAGGGGGTTCGGTTAACTCCTACAATGAGCAGTTCTTC.

The chain combines TRBV5-1 with TRBJ2-5; maybe TRBD1 (5 bases). Germline V lookup: CDR1 SGHRS, CDR2 YFSETQ. V was clipped by 0 bases and J by 5 bases, with 17 bases between them. This CDR3 has 16 residues. As DNA, the CDR3 is TGCGCCAGCAGCTTGGGGATAGGACCTCCAGGGGAGACCCAGTACTTC. Translated: CASSLGIGPPGETQYF.

The CDR3 protein is CASSPGLRTQGGSPLHF. In DNA form, the CDR3 reads TGTGCCAGCAGCCCTGGTCTACGGACCCAAGGCGGTTCACCCCTCCACTTT. The gene calls are TRBV7-9 and TRBJ1-6; unclear D gene. CDR1 is SEHNR, CDR2 FQNEAQ, per germline (reference sequence). Trimming took off 5 bases at V and 9 bases at J, with 23 bases between the two ends. The length of the CDR3 is 17 residues.